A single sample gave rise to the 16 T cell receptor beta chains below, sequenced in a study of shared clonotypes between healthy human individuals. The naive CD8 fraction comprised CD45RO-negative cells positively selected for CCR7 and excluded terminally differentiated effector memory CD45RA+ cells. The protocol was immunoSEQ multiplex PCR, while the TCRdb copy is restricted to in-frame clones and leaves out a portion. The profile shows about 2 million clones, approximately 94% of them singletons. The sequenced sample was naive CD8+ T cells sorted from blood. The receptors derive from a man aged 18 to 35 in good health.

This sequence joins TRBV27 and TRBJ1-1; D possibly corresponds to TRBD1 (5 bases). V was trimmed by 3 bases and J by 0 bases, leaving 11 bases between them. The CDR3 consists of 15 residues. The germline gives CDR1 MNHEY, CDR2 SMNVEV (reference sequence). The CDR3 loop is CASSFRQPLNTEAFF. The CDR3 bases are TGTGCCAGCAGTTTTCGACAGCCCCTGAACACTGAAGCTTTCTTT.

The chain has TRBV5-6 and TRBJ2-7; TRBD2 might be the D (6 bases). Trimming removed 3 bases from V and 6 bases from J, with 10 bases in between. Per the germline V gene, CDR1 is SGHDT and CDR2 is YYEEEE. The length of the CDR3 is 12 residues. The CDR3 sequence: CASSSVGGEQYF. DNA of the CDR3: TGTGCCAGCAGCTCAGTGGGGGGCGAGCAGTACTTC.

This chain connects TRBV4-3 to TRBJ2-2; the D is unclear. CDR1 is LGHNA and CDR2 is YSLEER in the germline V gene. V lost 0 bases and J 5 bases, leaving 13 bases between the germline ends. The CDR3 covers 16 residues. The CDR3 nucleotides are TGCGCCAGCAGCCAAGATCCCTGGGTCGGGACCGGGGAGCTGTTTTTT. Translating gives CASSQDPWVGTGELFF.

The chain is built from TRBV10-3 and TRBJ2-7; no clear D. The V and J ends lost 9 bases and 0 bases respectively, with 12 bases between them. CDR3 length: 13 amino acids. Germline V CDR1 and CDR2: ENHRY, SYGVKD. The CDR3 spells CAILDDSSYEQYF. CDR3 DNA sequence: TGTGCCATACTTGACGATAGCTCCTACGAGCAGTACTTC.

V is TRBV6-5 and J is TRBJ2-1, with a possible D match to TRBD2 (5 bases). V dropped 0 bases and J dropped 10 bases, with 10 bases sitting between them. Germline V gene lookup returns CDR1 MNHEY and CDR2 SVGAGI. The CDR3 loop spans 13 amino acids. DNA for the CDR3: TGTGCCAGCAGTTACTCCGAGGGAGCGGAGCAGTTCTTC. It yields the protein CASSYSEGAEQFF.

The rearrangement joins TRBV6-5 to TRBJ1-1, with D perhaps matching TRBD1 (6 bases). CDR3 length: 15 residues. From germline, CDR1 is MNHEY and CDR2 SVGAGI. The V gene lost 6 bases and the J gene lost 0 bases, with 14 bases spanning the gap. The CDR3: CASRVKGGMNTEAFF. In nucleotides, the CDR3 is TGTGCCAGCAGGGTGAAGGGGGGCATGAACACTGAAGCTTTCTTT.

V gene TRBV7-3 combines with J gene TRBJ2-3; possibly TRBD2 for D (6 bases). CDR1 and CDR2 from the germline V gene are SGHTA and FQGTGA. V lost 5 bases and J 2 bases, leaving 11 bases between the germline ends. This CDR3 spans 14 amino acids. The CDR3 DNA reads TGTGCCAGCAGCCCCCGGGGGTACACAGATACGCAGTATTTT. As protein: CASSPRGYTDTQYF.

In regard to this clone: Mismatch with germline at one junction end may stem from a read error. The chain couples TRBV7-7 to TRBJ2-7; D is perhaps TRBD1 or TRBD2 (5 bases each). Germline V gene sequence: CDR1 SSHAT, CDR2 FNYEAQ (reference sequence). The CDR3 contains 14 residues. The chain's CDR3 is CASSLGAGSDEQYF. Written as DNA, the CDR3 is TGTGCTAGCAGCTTAGGCGCAGGGAGTGACGAGCAGTACTTC.

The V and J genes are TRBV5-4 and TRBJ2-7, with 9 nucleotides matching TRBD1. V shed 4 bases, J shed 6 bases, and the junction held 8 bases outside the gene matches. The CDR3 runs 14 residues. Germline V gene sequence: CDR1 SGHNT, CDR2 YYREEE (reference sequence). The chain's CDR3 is CASSGLDRGGEQYF. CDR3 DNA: TGTGCCAGCAGCGGGTTAGACAGGGGGGGCGAGCAGTACTTC.

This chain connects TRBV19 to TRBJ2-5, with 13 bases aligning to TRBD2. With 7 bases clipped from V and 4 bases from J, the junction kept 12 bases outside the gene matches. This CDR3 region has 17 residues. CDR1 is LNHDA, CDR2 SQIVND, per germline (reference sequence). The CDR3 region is CASTSTGLAGFGETQYF. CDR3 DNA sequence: TGTGCCAGTACTTCAACGGGACTAGCGGGATTTGGAGAGACCCAGTACTTC.

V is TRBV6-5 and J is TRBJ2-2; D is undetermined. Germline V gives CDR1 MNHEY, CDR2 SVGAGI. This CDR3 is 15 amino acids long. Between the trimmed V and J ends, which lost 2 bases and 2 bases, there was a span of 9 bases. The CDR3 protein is CASSYGILNTGELFF. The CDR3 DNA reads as TGTGCCAGCAGTTACGGGATTCTCAACACCGGGGAGCTGTTTTTT.

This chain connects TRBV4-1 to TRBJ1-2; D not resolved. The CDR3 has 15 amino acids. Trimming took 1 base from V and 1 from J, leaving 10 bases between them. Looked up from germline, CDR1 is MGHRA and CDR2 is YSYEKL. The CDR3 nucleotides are TGCGCCAGCAGCCAAGCCGCGGGGTTTAACTATGGCTACACCTTC. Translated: CASSQAAGFNYGYTF.

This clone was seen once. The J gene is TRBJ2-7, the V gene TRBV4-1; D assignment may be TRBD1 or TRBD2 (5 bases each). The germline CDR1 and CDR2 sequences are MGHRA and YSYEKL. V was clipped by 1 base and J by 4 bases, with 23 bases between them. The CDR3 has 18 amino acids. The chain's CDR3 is CASSQGALVLGVRYEQYF. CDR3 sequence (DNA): TGCGCCAGCAGCCAAGGAGCCTTGGTATTGGGGGTGAGGTACGAGCAGTACTTC.

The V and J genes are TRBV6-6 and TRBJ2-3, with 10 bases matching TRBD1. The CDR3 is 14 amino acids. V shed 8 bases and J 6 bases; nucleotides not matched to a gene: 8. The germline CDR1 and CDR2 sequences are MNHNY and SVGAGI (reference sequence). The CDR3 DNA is TGTGCCAGCCTCGGGACAGGGGTAGGGGATACGCAGTATTTT. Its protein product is CASLGTGVGDTQYF.

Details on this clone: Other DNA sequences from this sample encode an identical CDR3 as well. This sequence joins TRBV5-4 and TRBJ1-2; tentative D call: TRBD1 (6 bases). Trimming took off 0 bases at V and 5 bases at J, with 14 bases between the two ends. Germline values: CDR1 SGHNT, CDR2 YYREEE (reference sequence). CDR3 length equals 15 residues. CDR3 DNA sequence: TGTGCCAGCAGCTTGGCGGCCAGGGGAGGGTATGGCTACACCTTC. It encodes CASSLAARGGYGYTF.

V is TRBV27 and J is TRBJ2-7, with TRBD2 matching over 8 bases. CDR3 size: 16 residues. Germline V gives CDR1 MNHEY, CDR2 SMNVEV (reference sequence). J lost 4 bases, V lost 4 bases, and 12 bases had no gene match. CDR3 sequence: CASSSPRGADWYEQYF. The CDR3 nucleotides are TGTGCCAGCAGTTCCCCGCGGGGGGCCGATTGGTACGAGCAGTACTTC.